Below are 21 T cell receptor beta chains sequenced from a single sample in a study of shared clonotypes between healthy human individuals. Some clones are missing from TCRdb's copy, which holds only in-frame ones; the method was immunoSEQ multiplex PCR. Among some 2,000,000 clones listed, roughly 94% were seen once. Sequencing used naive CD4+ T cells sorted from blood. As for subset: CD45RA+ positively selected. All receptors derive from a man aged 18 to 35 in good health.

A note on this clone: The sample has other DNA sequences that encode this CDR3 too. The chain combines TRBV5-1 with TRBJ2-3; 10 bases line up with TRBD2. The germline gives CDR1 SGHRS, CDR2 YFSETQ. The CDR3 spans 16 residues. The ends lost 0 bases at V and 1 base at J; junction bases unmatched: 2. The CDR3 DNA follows: TGCGCCAGCAGCTTGGTGCTAGCGGGGGGCACAGATACGCAGTATTTT. It translates to CASSLVLAGGTDTQYF.

The gene calls are TRBV28 and TRBJ2-7; weak D call: TRBD2 (5 bases). This CDR3 is built from 14 residues. Germline CDR1 reads MDHEN; CDR2 reads SYDVKM. Trimming pared 5 bases from V and 4 bases from J, leaving 15 bases between. The CDR3 sequence: CASSLGILPYEQYF. In DNA, the CDR3 is TGTGCCAGCAGTCTCGGGATTCTACCGTACGAGCAGTACTTC.

The V and J genes are TRBV7-9 and TRBJ1-2, with 7 bases aligning to TRBD1. Germline CDR1 is SEHNR and CDR2 is FQNEAQ (reference sequence). This CDR3 has 13 residues. V lost 0 bases, J lost 8 bases, and 3 bases stayed unmatched. CDR3 bases: TGTGCCAGCAGCTTAGCAGGGGGCTGGGGCTACACCTTC. This codes for CASSLAGGWGYTF.

The chain recombines TRBV9 with TRBJ2-7, with 14 nucleotides matching TRBD2. This CDR3 is built from 16 residues. CDR1 is SGDLS and CDR2 is YYNGEE in the germline V gene. V was pared by 3 bases and J by 0 bases, with 2 bases of the junction left unmatched. The CDR3 nucleotides read TGTGCCAGCAGCGAGGGACTAGCGGGGGCCTCCTACGAGCAGTACTTC. This gives the protein CASSEGLAGASYEQYF.

As regards this clone: The DNA is omitted, as the CDR3 cannot be located on it reliably, and the CDR3 follows TCRdb's listing. The chain links TRBV10-1 to TRBJ2-1; the D call in the table, TRBD1, was not verified against the DNA. The CDR3 region is 14 residues in length, termini included. Germline V gene sequence: CDR1 WNHNN, CDR2 SYGVQD (reference sequence). The CDR3 sequence: CASSEWFGGGTAFF.

The gene calls are TRBV2 and TRBJ2-7; 7 bases fit TRBD2. The ends lost 4 bases at V and 2 bases at J; junction bases unmatched: 5. Germline loops: CDR1 SNHLY, CDR2 FYNNEI. The CDR3 extends over 14 amino acids. Here the CDR3 reads CASSAASGPYEQYF. The CDR3 DNA sequence: TGTGCCAGCAGTGCGGCTAGCGGACCCTACGAGCAGTACTTC.

This rearrangement joins TRBV30 to TRBJ2-3; possible D gene TRBD2, 6 bases. Trimming left V 0 bases short and J 1 base short, with 11 bases between. The CDR3 is 15 residues long. In germline, CDR1 is GTSNPN, CDR2 SVGIG (reference sequence). The CDR3 is CAWSVVGGGTDTQYF. The CDR3 DNA is TGTGCCTGGAGTGTAGTCGGGGGAGGCACAGATACGCAGTATTTT.

This chain joins TRBV28 and TRBJ1-4; D is uncertain. V lost 4 bases, J lost 11 bases, and 8 bases lay in between. This CDR3 is built from 11 residues. Germline lookup yields CDR1 MDHEN and CDR2 SYDVKM. CDR3 sequence: CASSSTGKLFF. CDR3 bases: TGTGCCAGCAGTTCGACGGGGAAACTGTTTTTT.

V usage is TRBV11-2 and J usage is TRBJ2-7; 9 nucleotides line up with TRBD2. The V and J ends lost 4 bases and 4 bases, in that order; junction bases with no gene match: 8. The germline CDR1 and CDR2 sequences are SGHAT and FQNNGV. The CDR3 runs to 15 residues. The chain's CDR3 is CASSSRTSDVYEQYF. CDR3 nucleotides: TGTGCCAGCAGCTCCCGGACTAGCGATGTTTACGAGCAGTACTTC.

V is TRBV10-3 and J is TRBJ1-2; 11 bases fit TRBD1. There are 14 residues in the CDR3. Trimming took 8 bases from V and 4 from J; bases not matched to a gene: 6. Germline V gene lookup returns CDR1 ENHRY and CDR2 SYGVKD. In DNA form, the CDR3 reads TGTGCCATCGCGGGACAGGGGGAGGTCTATGGCTACACCTTC. The encoded protein is CAIAGQGEVYGYTF.

This chain links TRBV7-2 with TRBJ2-1, with 9 bases aligning to TRBD2. CDR1 and CDR2 from the germline V gene are SGHTA and FQGNSA. CDR3 length equals 18 residues. The J segment lost 0 bases and the V segment lost 4 bases, leaving 10 bases of the junction unmatched. CDR3 bases: TGTGCCAGCAGCTCTCCCCCGGGACTAGCCCGCTCCTACAATGAGCAGTTCTTC. This translates into CASSSPPGLARSYNEQFF. Full variable domain (remainder filled in from reference TRBV7-2 and TRBJ2-1): GAGVSQSPSNKVTEKGKDVELRCDPISGHTALYWYRQSLGQGLEFLIYFQGNSAPDKSGLPSDRFSAERTGGSVSTLTIQRTQQEDSAVYLCASSSPPGLARSYNEQFFGPGTRLTVL.

This chain joins TRBV28 and TRBJ1-1; D perhaps matches TRBD1 (6 bases). The CDR3 runs 11 residues. Germline-derived CDR1 and CDR2 are MDHEN and SYDVKM. V shed 7 bases and J shed 8 bases, with 11 bases lying between them. For the CDR3, the DNA is TGTGCCAGCATTGCCGGGACAGAAGCTTTCTTT. Encoded protein: CASIAGTEAFF. Complete variable domain (other parts from reference TRBV28 and TRBJ1-1): DVKVTQSSRYLVKRTGEKVFLECVQDMDHENMFWYRQDPGLGLRLIYFSYDVKMKEKGDIPEGYSVSREKKERFSLILESASTNQTSMYLCASIAGTEAFFGQGTRLTVV.

This chain connects TRBV7-8 to TRBJ1-1; tentatively, D is TRBD1 (5 bases). The CDR3 loop spans 14 amino acids. Trimming took off 3 bases at V and 1 base at J, with 9 bases between the two ends. The germline V gene encodes CDR1 SGHVS and CDR2 FQNEAQ. CDR3 DNA: TGTGCCAGCAGCTTGGGGACCGGGAACACTGAAGCTTTCTTT. This sequence encodes CASSLGTGNTEAFF.

The rearrangement joins TRBV5-6 to TRBJ1-5; tentative D call: TRBD1 (6 bases). Trimming removed 5 bases at V and 5 bases at J, with 17 bases between. The CDR3 runs 15 residues. Per the germline V gene, CDR1 is SGHDT and CDR2 is YYEEEE. The CDR3 nucleotides read TGTGCCAGCAGACTGAGGGGGGTTTCTGATCAGCCCCAGCATTTT. This codes for CASRLRGVSDQPQHF.

The chain combines TRBV9 with TRBJ1-1; tentatively, D is TRBD1 (5 bases). CDR1 is SGDLS and CDR2 is YYNGEE in the germline V gene. V lost 1 base and J lost 1, with 11 bases in between. This CDR3 has 15 amino acids. CDR3 in DNA: TGTGCCAGCAGCGTAACGGGGGTAACGAACACTGAAGCTTTCTTT. Its protein product is CASSVTGVTNTEAFF.

V gene TRBV7-2 combines with J gene TRBJ1-5; TRBD1 aligns across 7 bases. Germline CDR1 is SGHTA and CDR2 is FQGNSA. J was trimmed by 0 bases and V by 1 base; bases with no gene match: 3. The CDR3 loop spans 16 amino acids. CDR3 DNA: TGTGCCAGCAGCTTAGAGACAGGGAGTAGCAATCAGCCCCAGCATTTT. It is translated as CASSLETGSSNQPQHF.

This clone was seen once. The chain has TRBV30 and TRBJ1-6; 10 nucleotides align to TRBD1. V gave up 5 bases and J gave up 7 bases; unmatched junction bases: 5. CDR3 size: 14 residues. Germline V gives CDR1 GTSNPN, CDR2 SVGIG (reference sequence). The chain's CDR3 is CAWGPGQGNSPLHF. CDR3 DNA: TGTGCCTGGGGGCCGGGACAGGGGAATTCACCCCTCCACTTT.

This clone is a singleton in its sample. V gene TRBV10-1 combines with J gene TRBJ2-4; D unresolved. This CDR3 has 15 amino acids. Trimming cost V 0 bases and J 0 bases, with 6 bases left between them. CDR1 is WNHNN, CDR2 SYGVQD, per germline (reference sequence). CDR3 DNA: TGCGCCAGCAGTGAGTCTAATCTAGCCAAAAACATTCAGTACTTC. Translated: CASSESNLAKNIQYF.

The chain couples TRBV6-5 to TRBJ2-2; the D is unclear. The germline V and J ends were trimmed by 7 bases and 6 bases, with 9 bases remaining between them. Germline values: CDR1 MNHEY, CDR2 SVGAGI. CDR3 size: 12 residues. CDR3 sequence reads: CASTLPPGELFF. DNA of the CDR3: TGTGCCAGCACCTTACCCCCCGGGGAGCTGTTTTTT.

Concerning this clone itself: The sample has other DNA sequences that encode this CDR3 too. The chain has TRBV6-5 and TRBJ1-2; 7 nucleotides agree with TRBD1. CDR1 and CDR2 from the germline V gene are MNHEY and SVGAGI. The CDR3 extends over 14 amino acids. V was clipped by 0 bases and J by 2 bases; unmatched bases: 0. CDR3: CASSYSGQNYGYTF. CDR3 bases: TGTGCCAGCAGTTACTCGGGACAGAACTATGGCTACACCTTC.

V usage is TRBV30 and J usage is TRBJ1-4, with D perhaps matching TRBD1 (6 bases). Germline-derived CDR1 and CDR2 are GTSNPN and SVGIG (reference sequence). There are 15 residues in the CDR3. Trimming cost V 3 bases and J 7 bases, with 18 bases left between them. The CDR3 nucleotides read TGTGCCTGGAGCGGGGACCCCTGGGGGCGTGAAAAACTGTTTTTT. It is translated as CAWSGDPWGREKLFF.